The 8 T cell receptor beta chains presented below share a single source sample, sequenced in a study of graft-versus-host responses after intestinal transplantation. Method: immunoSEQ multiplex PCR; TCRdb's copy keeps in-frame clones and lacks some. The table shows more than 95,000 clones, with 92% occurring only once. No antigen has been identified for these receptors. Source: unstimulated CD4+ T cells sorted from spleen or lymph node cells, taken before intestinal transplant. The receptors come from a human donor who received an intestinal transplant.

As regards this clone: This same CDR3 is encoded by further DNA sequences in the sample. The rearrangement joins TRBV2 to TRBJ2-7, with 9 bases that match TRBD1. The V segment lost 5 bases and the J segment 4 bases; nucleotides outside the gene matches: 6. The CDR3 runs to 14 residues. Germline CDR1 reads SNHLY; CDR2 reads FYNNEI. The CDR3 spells CASSSGTGSYEQYF. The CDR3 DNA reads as TGTGCCAGCAGTTCCGGGACAGGGTCTTACGAGCAGTACTTC.

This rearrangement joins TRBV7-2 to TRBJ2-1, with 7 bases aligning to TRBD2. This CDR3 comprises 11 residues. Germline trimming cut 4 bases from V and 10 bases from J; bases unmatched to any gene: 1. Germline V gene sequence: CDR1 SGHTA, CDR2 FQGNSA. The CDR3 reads CASSSRGEQFF. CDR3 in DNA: TGTGCCAGCAGCTCGCGGGGGGAGCAGTTCTTC.

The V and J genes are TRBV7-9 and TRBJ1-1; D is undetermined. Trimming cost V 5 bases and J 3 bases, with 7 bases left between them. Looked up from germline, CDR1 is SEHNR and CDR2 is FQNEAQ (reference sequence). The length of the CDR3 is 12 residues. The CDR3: CASSPGDTEAFF. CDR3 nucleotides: TGTGCCAGCAGCCCCGGGGACACTGAAGCTTTCTTT. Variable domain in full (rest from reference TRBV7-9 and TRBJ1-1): DTGVSQNPRHKITKRGQNVTFRCDPISEHNRLYWYRQTLGQGPEFLTYFQNEAQLEKSRLLSDRFSAERPKGSFSTLEIQRTEQGDSAMYLCASSPGDTEAFFGQGTRLTVV.

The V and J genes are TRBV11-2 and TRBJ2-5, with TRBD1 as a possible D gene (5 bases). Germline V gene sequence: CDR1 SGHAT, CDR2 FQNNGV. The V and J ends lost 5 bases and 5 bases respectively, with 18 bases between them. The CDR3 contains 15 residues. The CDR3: CASSVNQGLLETQYF. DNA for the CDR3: TGTGCCAGCAGCGTAAACCAGGGTTTACTGGAGACCCAGTACTTC. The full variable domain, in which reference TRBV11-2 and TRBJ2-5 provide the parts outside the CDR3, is EAGVAQSPRYKIIEKRQSVAFWCNPISGHATLYWYQQILGQGPKLLIQFQNNGVVDDSQLPKDRFSAERLKGVDSTLKIQPAKLEDSAVYLCASSVNQGLLETQYFGPGTRLLVL.

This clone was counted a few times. The CDR3 protein is CASGNMNTEAFF. The CDR3 DNA is TGTGCCAGTGGCAATATGAACACTGAAGCTTTCTTT. V is TRBV19 and J is TRBJ1-1; D unclear. The germline V gene encodes CDR1 LNHDA and CDR2 SQIVND (reference sequence). The V gene lost 8 bases and the J gene lost 0 bases, with 7 bases spanning the gap. CDR3 length equals 12 residues.

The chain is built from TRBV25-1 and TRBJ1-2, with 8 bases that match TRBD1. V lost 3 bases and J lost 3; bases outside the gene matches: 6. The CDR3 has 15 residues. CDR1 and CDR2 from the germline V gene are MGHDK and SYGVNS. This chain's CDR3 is CASSDGQGFDYGYTF. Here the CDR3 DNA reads TGTGCCAGCAGTGATGGACAGGGATTCGACTATGGCTACACCTTC.

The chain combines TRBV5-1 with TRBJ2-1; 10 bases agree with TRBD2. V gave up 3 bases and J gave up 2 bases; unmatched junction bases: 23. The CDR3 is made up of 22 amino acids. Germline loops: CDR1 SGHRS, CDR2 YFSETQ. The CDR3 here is CASSSQGMGYPGLAPTYNEQFF. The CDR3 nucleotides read TGCGCCAGCAGCTCACAGGGAATGGGATATCCGGGACTAGCGCCGACCTACAATGAGCAGTTCTTC. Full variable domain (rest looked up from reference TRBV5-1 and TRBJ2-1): KAGVTQTPRYLIKTRGQQVTLSCSPISGHRSVSWYQQTPGQGLQFLFEYFSETQRNKGNFPGRFSGRQFSNSRSEMNVSTLELGDSALYLCASSSQGMGYPGLAPTYNEQFFGPGTRLTVL.

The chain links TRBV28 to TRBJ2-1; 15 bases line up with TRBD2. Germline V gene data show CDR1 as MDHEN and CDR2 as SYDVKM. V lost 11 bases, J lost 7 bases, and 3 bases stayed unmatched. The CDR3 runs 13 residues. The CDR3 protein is CAGGLAGGNEQFF. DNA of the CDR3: TGTGCCGGAGGACTAGCGGGAGGGAATGAGCAGTTCTTC.